The 23 T cell receptor beta chains listed next were all sequenced from one sample in a study of T cells after posttransplantation cyclophosphamide. TCRdb's table, derived via immunoSEQ multiplex PCR, lists solely in-frame clones and lacks some. The table lists about 52,000 clones, under 95% of them singletons. Sequencing used PBMCs. The source is a young woman in good health and a related stem cell transplant donor.

The chain has TRBV7-9 and TRBJ2-2; maybe TRBD2 (5 bases). The V gene's germline CDR1 is SEHNR and CDR2 FQNEAQ (reference sequence). The CDR3 sequence is 13 residues long. Trimming stripped 5 bases from V and 6 bases from J, with 10 bases between. CDR3 coding DNA: TGTGCCAGCAGCCCACGGGATTCCGGGGAGCTGTTTTTT. This codes for CASSPRDSGELFF.

V is TRBV18 and J is TRBJ1-1, with 10 bases matching TRBD1. The CDR3 has 18 residues. Germline V gene lookup returns CDR1 KGHSH and CDR2 LQKENI. The J segment lost 2 bases and the V segment lost 4 bases, leaving 13 bases of the junction unmatched. CDR3: CASSHLIWDRGRNTEAFF. CDR3 DNA: TGTGCCAGCTCACACCTTATTTGGGACAGGGGTCGAAACACTGAAGCTTTCTTT. Supplemented by reference TRBV18 and TRBJ1-1, the full variable domain reads NAGVMQNPRHLVRRRGQEARLRCSPMKGHSHVYWYRQLPEEGLKFMVYLQKENIIDESGMPKERFSAEFPKEGPSILRIQQVVRGDSAAYFCASSHLIWDRGRNTEAFFGQGTRLTVV.

V is TRBV2 and J is TRBJ2-1; 13 nucleotides match TRBD2. CDR3 size: 15 residues. Germline V lookup: CDR1 SNHLY, CDR2 FYNNEI. V lost 10 bases, J lost 8 bases, and 11 bases stayed unmatched. The DNA of the CDR3 is TGTGCCATCCCAAAGGGGACTAGCGGGGCCTATGAGCAGTTCTTC. It is translated as CAIPKGTSGAYEQFF.

This clone was detected once. This rearrangement joins TRBV12-5 to TRBJ2-3; no firm D call. CDR3 length: 14 amino acids. Germline lookup yields CDR1 LGHNT and CDR2 FRNRAP. Trimming removed 2 bases at V and 2 bases at J, with 8 bases between. The CDR3 spells CASGLQQLTDTQYF. The DNA for the CDR3 is TGTGCTAGTGGTTTGCAACAGCTCACAGATACGCAGTATTTT.

This clone was seen just once. The rearrangement links TRBV27 to TRBJ2-7; D unresolved. The germline CDR1 and CDR2 sequences are MNHEY and SMNVEV (reference sequence). Trimming stripped 5 bases from V and 2 bases from J, with 13 bases between. This CDR3 contains 14 residues. The CDR3 loop is CASSVYGGTYEQYF. The CDR3 region has the DNA TGTGCCAGCAGTGTATACGGCGGAACCTACGAGCAGTACTTC.

V and J are TRBV15 and TRBJ2-7; D perhaps matches TRBD1 (6 bases). Germline V gives CDR1 LNHNV, CDR2 YYDKDF (reference sequence). V was shortened by 6 bases and J by 2 bases, with 14 bases between the two germline ends. This CDR3 has 14 amino acids. CDR3 coding DNA: TGTGCCACCAGTGCCGAACAGGGCGCCTACGAGCAGTACTTC. Encoded protein: CATSAEQGAYEQYF.

This clone was counted a single time. The chain links TRBV2 to TRBJ1-5, with 8 bases matching TRBD1. V shed 5 bases and J 5 bases; nucleotides not matched to a gene: 11. The CDR3 loop spans 16 amino acids. Germline values: CDR1 SNHLY, CDR2 FYNNEI. CDR3 sequence: CASSRGQGWDHQPQHF. The CDR3 region has the DNA TGTGCCAGCAGTAGAGGACAGGGTTGGGACCATCAGCCCCAGCATTTT.

The chain joins TRBV6-5 to TRBJ2-7; D may be TRBD1 (5 bases). The germline V gene has CDR1 MNHEY and CDR2 SVGAGI. The CDR3 has 15 residues. Trimming pared 2 bases from V and 1 base from J, leaving 12 bases between. The CDR3 DNA is TGTGCCAGCAGTTACCGACAGTCGCCGTCCTACGAGCAGTACTTC. The encoded protein is CASSYRQSPSYEQYF.

This clone was observed a single time. This chain uses TRBV5-1 with TRBJ1-4; tentative D call: TRBD1 (5 bases). The length of the CDR3 is 13 residues. CDR1 and CDR2 from the germline V gene are SGHRS and YFSETQ. V lost 1 base and J 7 bases, leaving 8 bases between the germline ends. The CDR3 reads CASSLQGTEKLFF. For the CDR3, the DNA is TGCGCCAGCAGCTTGCAGGGAACTGAAAAACTGTTTTTT.

The gene calls are TRBV19 and TRBJ2-7; 7 bases agree with TRBD1. Trimming took 5 bases from V and 2 from J; bases not matched to a gene: 6. This CDR3 has 14 amino acids. The germline V gene has CDR1 LNHDA and CDR2 SQIVND (reference sequence). The CDR3 region is CASSFTGDTYEQYF. DNA of the CDR3: TGTGCCAGTAGTTTTACAGGGGACACCTACGAGCAGTACTTC.

The chain joins TRBV15 to TRBJ2-1; D is possibly TRBD1 (5 bases). CDR1 is LNHNV, CDR2 YYDKDF, per germline (reference sequence). The CDR3 totals 13 residues. Trimming cost V 3 bases and J 5 bases, with 8 bases left between them. CDR3 sequence reads: CATSRGPDNEQFF. The DNA of the CDR3 is TGTGCCACCAGCAGGGGGCCTGACAATGAGCAGTTCTTC.

This clone has only a few counts. The V and J genes are TRBV5-1 and TRBJ2-7; D unclear. This CDR3 is 14 amino acids long. The V gene's germline CDR1 is SGHRS and CDR2 YFSETQ. Trimming pared 2 bases from V and 3 bases from J, leaving 12 bases between. The DNA for the CDR3 is TGCGCCAGCAGCTTTTTAGGAGCTAGCTACGAGCAGTACTTC. Protein: CASSFLGASYEQYF.

The chain uses TRBV19 and TRBJ2-3; 10 bases match TRBD1. The CDR3 length is 15 residues. The V and J ends lost 6 bases and 3 bases, in that order; junction bases with no gene match: 6. Germline CDR1 is LNHDA and CDR2 is SQIVND (reference sequence). In DNA form, the CDR3 reads TGTGCCAGTAGCCCTTTGGACAGGGGGACAGATACGCAGTATTTT. Its translation: CASSPLDRGTDTQYF.

This clone was observed a few times. The rearrangement uses TRBV7-8 and TRBJ2-1, with D perhaps matching TRBD2 (5 bases). The germline V and J ends were trimmed by 4 bases and 6 bases, with 13 bases remaining between them. Germline CDR1 reads SGHVS; CDR2 reads FQNEAQ. This CDR3 is built from 14 residues. For the CDR3, the DNA is TGTGCCAGCAGCTCGGGAAGCAGGATCAATGAGCAGTTCTTC. Protein sequence: CASSSGSRINEQFF.

The chain combines TRBV10-2 with TRBJ2-2; 11 bases line up with TRBD2. This CDR3 has 17 amino acids. Germline values: CDR1 WSHSY, CDR2 SAAADI. With 5 bases clipped from V and 0 bases from J, the junction kept 5 bases outside the gene matches. This chain's CDR3 is CASSHIAGGPNTGELFF. The CDR3 DNA is TGCGCCAGCAGTCATATAGCGGGGGGGCCGAACACCGGGGAGCTGTTTTTT.

The chain carries TRBV6-6 and TRBJ2-5; 8 positions match TRBD1. The trim removed 0 bases at V and 5 bases at J, leaving 8 bases unmatched. The germline CDR1 and CDR2 sequences are MNHNY and SVGAGI (reference sequence). There are 16 residues in the CDR3. The CDR3 nucleotides read TGTGCCAGCAGTTACTCAAGTCAGGGGGCGAGGGAGACCCAGTACTTC. Translating gives CASSYSSQGARETQYF.

The V and J genes are TRBV7-2 and TRBJ2-2; unclear D gene. Germline CDR1 reads SGHTA; CDR2 reads FQGNSA. The CDR3 covers 15 residues. The V and J ends lost 1 base and 3 bases respectively, with 9 bases between them. CDR3 loop: CASSLVAVYTGELFF. CDR3 coding DNA: TGTGCCAGCAGCTTAGTCGCGGTCTACACCGGGGAGCTGTTTTTT.

The rearrangement joins TRBV6-5 to TRBJ1-5, with D unresolved. Trimming pared 6 bases from V and 8 bases from J, leaving 11 bases between. The CDR3 spans 12 residues. The V gene's germline CDR1 is MNHEY and CDR2 SVGAGI. The CDR3 is CASSSGSEPQHF. CDR3 DNA sequence: TGTGCCAGCAGCTCCGGGTCGGAGCCCCAGCATTTT.

This clone was detected only a few times. The V gene is TRBV19, the J gene TRBJ2-1; 8 nucleotides agree with TRBD1. The trim removed 3 bases at V and 0 bases at J, leaving 7 bases unmatched. Germline V lookup: CDR1 LNHDA, CDR2 SQIVND (reference sequence). This CDR3 is 17 amino acids long. CDR3 sequence: CASSITGGRGSYNEQFF. For the CDR3, the DNA is TGTGCCAGTAGTATCACAGGGGGTCGCGGCTCCTACAATGAGCAGTTCTTC. Full variable domain (outside the CDR3, taken from reference TRBV19 and TRBJ2-1): DGGITQSPKYLFRKEGQNVTLSCEQNLNHDAMYWYRQDPGQGLRLIYYSQIVNDFQKGDIAEGYSVSREKKESFPLTVTSAQKNPTAFYLCASSITGGRGSYNEQFFGPGTRLTVL.

As regards this clone: Other DNA sequences from this sample encode an identical CDR3 as well. The J gene is TRBJ1-1, the V gene TRBV30; the D gene is possibly TRBD1 (5 bases). The CDR3 length is 12 residues. Germline-derived CDR1 and CDR2 are GTSNPN and SVGIG (reference sequence). The germline V and J ends were trimmed by 2 bases and 4 bases, with 8 bases remaining between them. CDR3 in amino acids: CAWSTGRTEAFF. The CDR3 DNA follows: TGTGCCTGGAGTACAGGTCGCACTGAAGCTTTCTTT.

The V call is TRBV19, the J call TRBJ1-2, with D unresolved. V was clipped by 4 bases and J by 7 bases, with 13 bases between them. This CDR3 comprises 13 residues. In germline, CDR1 is LNHDA, CDR2 SQIVND (reference sequence). In DNA form, the CDR3 reads TGTGCCAGTAGTACTGTTCCGGCGGGTGGCTACACCTTC. Protein: CASSTVPAGGYTF.

The rearrangement joins TRBV27 to TRBJ2-7, with D tentatively TRBD2 (5 bases). Trimming pared 4 bases from V and 5 bases from J, leaving 15 bases between. Germline V gives CDR1 MNHEY, CDR2 SMNVEV (reference sequence). The CDR3 totals 14 residues. The DNA for the CDR3 is TGTGCCAGCAGTTCCCCACTGGGTAGCGACGAGCAGTACTTC. Protein sequence: CASSSPLGSDEQYF.

The chain combines TRBV29-1 with TRBJ1-5, with a tentative D call TRBD1 (6 bases). The CDR3 covers 14 residues. V lost 4 bases and J lost 0, with 10 bases in between. Germline lookup yields CDR1 SQVTM and CDR2 ANQGSEA. The CDR3 loop reads CSVADSYSNQPQHF. CDR3 sequence (DNA): TGCAGCGTTGCGGACAGTTATAGCAATCAGCCCCAGCATTTT.